These T cell receptor beta chains were read from a single sample in a study of blood T cell repertoires in COVID-19. Data came from immunoSEQ multiplex PCR; TCRdb stores just in-frame clones and leaves some out. This sample carries about 380,000 clones, more than 75% of them seen once, and the ten largest clones take around 1.2%. Material for sequencing was PBMCs or T cells enriched from blood (not recorded which). The source is a woman younger than 35 who had recovered from COVID-19. The conserved cysteine and the conserved F or W are not part of the CDR3 here. Some rows have no size entry. The others give once, few or many, or a class for an expanded clone.

CDR3 protein	V gene	J gene	clone size
ASSWAAQGGNTEAF	TRBV5-1	TRBJ1-1	-
ATRPSGADTQY	TRBV24-1	TRBJ2-3	-
ASSYRRETNEKLF	TRBV27	TRBJ1-4	-
ASSEAGGLSDGYT	TRBV9	TRBJ1-2	-
ASSQDRSLIETQY	TRBV4-3	TRBJ2-5	-
ASSLTSGYEQY	TRBV27	TRBJ2-7	-
ASSRQGVATNEKLF	TRBV7-8	TRBJ1-4	-
ASTQRRTLAEHTDTQY	TRBV3-1/TRBV3-2	TRBJ2-3	-
ASSIDRAGELF	TRBV27	TRBJ2-2	-
AWSFQGMAEAF	TRBV30	TRBJ1-1	-
ASSPPGGLNTGELF	TRBV5-4	TRBJ2-2	-
ASSFSVTGELF	TRBV7-3	TRBJ2-2	-
ASSTPTGRKKETQY	TRBV19	TRBJ2-5	-
ASSQGRTSYEQY	TRBV4-1	TRBJ2-7	-
ASSPADTQY	TRBV18	TRBJ2-3	-
ASSFLAGGGETQY	TRBV5-1	TRBJ2-5	-
ASSFTGPPGELF	TRBV5-8	TRBJ2-2	-
ASSQDESLDTGELF	TRBV4-3	TRBJ2-2	once
ASSLGGREANYGYT	TRBV7-9	TRBJ1-2	-
ASSRTSGTYEQY	TRBV5-1	TRBJ2-7	-
ASSVNSGNYGYT	TRBV9	TRBJ1-2	-
ASSYRGQY	TRBV6-5	TRBJ2-5	-
ASSARVTNYGYT	TRBV21-1	TRBJ1-2	-
ASSYLGDRPNEQF	TRBV6-2/TRBV6-3	TRBJ2-1	-
ASSQEGGVAAQY	TRBV4-2	TRBJ2-5	-